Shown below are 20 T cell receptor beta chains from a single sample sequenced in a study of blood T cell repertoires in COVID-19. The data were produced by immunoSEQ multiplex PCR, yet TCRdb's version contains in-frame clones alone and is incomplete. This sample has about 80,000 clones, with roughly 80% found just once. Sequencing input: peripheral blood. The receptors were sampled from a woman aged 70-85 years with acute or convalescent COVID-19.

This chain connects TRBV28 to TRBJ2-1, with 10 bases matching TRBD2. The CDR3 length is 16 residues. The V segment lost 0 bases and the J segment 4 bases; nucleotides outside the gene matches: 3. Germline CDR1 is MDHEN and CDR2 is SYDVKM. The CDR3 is CASSLWSSGGYNEQFF. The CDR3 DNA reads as TGTGCCAGCAGTTTATGGTCTAGCGGGGGTTACAATGAGCAGTTCTTC.

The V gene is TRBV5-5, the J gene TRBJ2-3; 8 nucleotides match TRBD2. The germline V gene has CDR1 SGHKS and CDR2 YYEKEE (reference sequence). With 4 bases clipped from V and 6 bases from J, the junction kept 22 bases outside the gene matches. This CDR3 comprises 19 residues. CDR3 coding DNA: TGTGCCAGCAGCAGGTCCATTGCGGGAGGTATTATGGTTATGGATACGCAGTATTTT. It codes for CASSRSIAGGIMVMDTQYF. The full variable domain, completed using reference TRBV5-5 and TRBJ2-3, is DAGVTQSPTHLIKTRGQQVTLRCSPISGHKSVSWYQQVLGQGPQFIFQYYEKEERGRGNFPDRFSARQFPNYSSELNVNALLLGDSALYLCASSRSIAGGIMVMDTQYFGPGTRLTVL.

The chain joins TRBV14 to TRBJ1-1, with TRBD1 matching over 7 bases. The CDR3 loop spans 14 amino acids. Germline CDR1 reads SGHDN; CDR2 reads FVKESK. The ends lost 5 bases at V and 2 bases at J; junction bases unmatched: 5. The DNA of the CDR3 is TGTGCCAGCAGCTTCGGAGGGGGCAACACTGAAGCTTTCTTT. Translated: CASSFGGGNTEAFF.

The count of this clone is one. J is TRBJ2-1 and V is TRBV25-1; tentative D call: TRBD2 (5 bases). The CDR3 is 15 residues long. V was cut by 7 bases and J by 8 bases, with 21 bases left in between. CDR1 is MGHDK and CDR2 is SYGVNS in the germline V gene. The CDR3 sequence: CASKGDRRGGDEQFF. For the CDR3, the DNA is TGTGCCAGCAAGGGCGATAGACGGGGTGGAGATGAGCAGTTCTTC.

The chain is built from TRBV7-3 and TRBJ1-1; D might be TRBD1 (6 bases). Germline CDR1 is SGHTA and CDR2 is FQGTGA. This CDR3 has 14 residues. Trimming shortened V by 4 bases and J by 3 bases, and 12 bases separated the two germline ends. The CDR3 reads CASSSLPGDTEAFF. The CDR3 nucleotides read TGTGCCAGCAGCTCACTACCAGGGGACACTGAAGCTTTCTTT.

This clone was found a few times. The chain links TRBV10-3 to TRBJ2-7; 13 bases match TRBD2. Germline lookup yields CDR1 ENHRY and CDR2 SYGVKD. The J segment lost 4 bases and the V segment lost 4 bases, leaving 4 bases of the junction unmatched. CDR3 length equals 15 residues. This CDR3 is CAISGTSGRGYEQYF. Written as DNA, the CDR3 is TGTGCCATCAGTGGGACTAGCGGGAGAGGGTACGAGCAGTACTTC.

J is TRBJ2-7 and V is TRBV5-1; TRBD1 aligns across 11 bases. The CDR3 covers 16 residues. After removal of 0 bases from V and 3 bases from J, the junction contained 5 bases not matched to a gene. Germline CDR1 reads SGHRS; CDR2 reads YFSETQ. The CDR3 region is CASSLDEGQGGYEQYF. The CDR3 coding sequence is TGCGCCAGCAGCTTGGATGAGGGACAGGGGGGCTACGAGCAGTACTTC.

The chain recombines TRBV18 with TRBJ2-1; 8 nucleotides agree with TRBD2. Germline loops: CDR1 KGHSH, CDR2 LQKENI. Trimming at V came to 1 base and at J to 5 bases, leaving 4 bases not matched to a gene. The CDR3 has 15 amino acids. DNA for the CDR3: TGTGCCAGCTCACCACTAGCGGGGACCAACAATGAGCAGTTCTTC. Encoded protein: CASSPLAGTNNEQFF.

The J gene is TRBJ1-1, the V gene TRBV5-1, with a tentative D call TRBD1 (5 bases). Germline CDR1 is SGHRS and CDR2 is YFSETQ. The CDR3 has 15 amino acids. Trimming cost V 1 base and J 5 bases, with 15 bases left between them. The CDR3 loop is CASSLRAGGGTEAFF. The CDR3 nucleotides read TGCGCCAGCAGCTTGCGTGCGGGGGGTGGTACTGAAGCTTTCTTT.

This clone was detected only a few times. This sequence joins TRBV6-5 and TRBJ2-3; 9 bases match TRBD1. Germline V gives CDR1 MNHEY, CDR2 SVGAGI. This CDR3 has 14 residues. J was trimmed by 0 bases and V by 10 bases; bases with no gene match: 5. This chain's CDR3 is CAINRGQSTDTQYF. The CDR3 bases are TGTGCCATTAACAGGGGGCAGAGCACAGATACGCAGTATTTT.

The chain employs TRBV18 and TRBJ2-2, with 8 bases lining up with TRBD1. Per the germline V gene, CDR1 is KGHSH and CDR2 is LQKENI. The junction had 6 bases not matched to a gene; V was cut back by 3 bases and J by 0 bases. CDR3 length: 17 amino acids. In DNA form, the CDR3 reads TGTGCCAGCTCACCTGCGACAGGGGTCCCGAACACCGGGGAGCTGTTTTTT. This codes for CASSPATGVPNTGELFF. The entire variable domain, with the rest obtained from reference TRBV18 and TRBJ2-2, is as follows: NAGVMQNPRHLVRRRGQEARLRCSPMKGHSHVYWYRQLPEEGLKFMVYLQKENIIDESGMPKERFSAEFPKEGPSILRIQQVVRGDSAAYFCASSPATGVPNTGELFFGEGSRLTVL.

CDR3: CASSLGGSTNTGELFF. The CDR3 DNA sequence: TGTGCCAGCAGCTTAGGGGGCAGCACGAACACCGGGGAGCTGTTTTTT. The chain employs TRBV7-9 and TRBJ2-2; tentatively, D is TRBD1 (5 bases). This CDR3 is 16 amino acids long. With 1 base removed from V and 0 bases from J, the gap between germline ends came to 9 bases. Per germline, CDR1 SEHNR and CDR2 FQNEAQ (reference sequence).

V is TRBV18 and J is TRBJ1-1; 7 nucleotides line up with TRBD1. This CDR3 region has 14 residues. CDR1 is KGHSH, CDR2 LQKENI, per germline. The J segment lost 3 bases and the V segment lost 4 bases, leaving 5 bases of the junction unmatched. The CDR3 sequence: CASSLDRSDTEAFF. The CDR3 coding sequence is TGTGCCAGCTCACTGGACAGGTCTGACACTGAAGCTTTCTTT.

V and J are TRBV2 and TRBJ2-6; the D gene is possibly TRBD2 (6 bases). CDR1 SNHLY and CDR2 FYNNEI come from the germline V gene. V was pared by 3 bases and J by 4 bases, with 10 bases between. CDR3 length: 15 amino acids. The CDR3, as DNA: TGTGCCAGCAGTGACTCGGGGGTCGGGGCCAACGTCCTGACTTTC. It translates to CASSDSGVGANVLTF.

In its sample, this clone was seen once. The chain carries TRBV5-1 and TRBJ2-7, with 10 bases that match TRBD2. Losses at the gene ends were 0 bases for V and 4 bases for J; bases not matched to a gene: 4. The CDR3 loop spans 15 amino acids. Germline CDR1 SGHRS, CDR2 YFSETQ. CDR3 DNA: TGCGCCAGCAGCTTGGAGGGTAGCGGGAGGTACGAGCAGTACTTC. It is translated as CASSLEGSGRYEQYF.

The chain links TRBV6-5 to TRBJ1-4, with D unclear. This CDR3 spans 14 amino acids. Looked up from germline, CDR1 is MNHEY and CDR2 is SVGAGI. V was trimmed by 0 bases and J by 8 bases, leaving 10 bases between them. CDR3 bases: TGTGCCAGCAGTTACTCAGGGAGGACGGAAAAACTGTTTTTT. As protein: CASSYSGRTEKLFF.

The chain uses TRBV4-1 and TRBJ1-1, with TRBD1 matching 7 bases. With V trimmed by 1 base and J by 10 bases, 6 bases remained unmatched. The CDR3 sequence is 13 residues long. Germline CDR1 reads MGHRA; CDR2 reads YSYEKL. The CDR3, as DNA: TGCGCCAGCAGCCAAGGCGACAGGGTACGAGCTTTCTTT. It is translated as CASSQGDRVRAFF.

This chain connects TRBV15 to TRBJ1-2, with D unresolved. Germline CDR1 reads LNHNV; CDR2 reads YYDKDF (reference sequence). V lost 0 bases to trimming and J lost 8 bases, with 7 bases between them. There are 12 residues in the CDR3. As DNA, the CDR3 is TGTGCCACCAGCAGAGATAGCGGGGGCTACACCTTC. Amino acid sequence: CATSRDSGGYTF.

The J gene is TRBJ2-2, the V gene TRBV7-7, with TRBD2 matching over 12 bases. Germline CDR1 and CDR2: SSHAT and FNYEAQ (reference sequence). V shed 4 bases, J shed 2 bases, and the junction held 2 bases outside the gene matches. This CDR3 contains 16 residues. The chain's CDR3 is CASSWGLAGNTGELFF. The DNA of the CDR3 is TGTGCCAGCAGCTGGGGACTAGCGGGTAACACCGGGGAGCTGTTTTTT.

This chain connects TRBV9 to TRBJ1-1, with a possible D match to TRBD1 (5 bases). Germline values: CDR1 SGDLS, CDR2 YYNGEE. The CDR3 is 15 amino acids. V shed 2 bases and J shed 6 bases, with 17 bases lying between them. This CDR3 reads CASSVPGRGGAEAFF. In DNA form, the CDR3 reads TGTGCCAGCAGCGTCCCGGGCCGGGGAGGGGCTGAAGCTTTCTTT.